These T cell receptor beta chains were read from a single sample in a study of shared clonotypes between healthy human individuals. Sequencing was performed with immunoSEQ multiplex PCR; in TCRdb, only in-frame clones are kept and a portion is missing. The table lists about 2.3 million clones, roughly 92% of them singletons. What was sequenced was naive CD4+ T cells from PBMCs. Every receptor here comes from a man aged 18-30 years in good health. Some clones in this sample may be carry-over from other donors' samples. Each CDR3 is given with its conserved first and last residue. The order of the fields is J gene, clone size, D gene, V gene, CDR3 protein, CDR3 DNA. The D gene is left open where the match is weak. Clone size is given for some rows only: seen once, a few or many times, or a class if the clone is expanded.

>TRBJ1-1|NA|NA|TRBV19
CASSLEQGSRAFF
TGTGCCAGTAGTTTAGAACAGGGAAGTCGAGCTTTCTTT
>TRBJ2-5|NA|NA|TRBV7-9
CASSQSETQYF
TGTGCCAGCAGCCAGTCAGAGACCCAGTACTTC
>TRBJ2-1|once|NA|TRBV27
CASSAELTGRRGEQFF
TGTGCCAGCAGCGCGGAATTGACAGGTCGAAGAGGTGAGCAGTTCTTC
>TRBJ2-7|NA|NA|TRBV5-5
CASSLDRKSSYEQYF
TGTGCCAGCAGCTTGGACAGGAAGAGCTCCTACGAGCAGTACTTC
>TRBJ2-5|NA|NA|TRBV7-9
CASSLATGGRRETQYF
TGTGCCAGCAGCTTAGCGACCGGGGGTCGGAGAGAGACCCAGTACTTC
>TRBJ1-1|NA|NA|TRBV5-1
CASSLVGTNTEAFF
TGCGCCAGCAGCTTGGTGGGGACGAACACTGAAGCTTTCTTT
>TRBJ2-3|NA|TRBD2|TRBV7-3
CASSLLGLAGGLNTQYF
TGTGCCAGCAGCTTATTAGGGCTAGCGGGAGGGTTGAATACGCAGTATTTT
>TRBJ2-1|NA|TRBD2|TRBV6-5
CASSPGLAMRNEQFF
TGTGCCAGCAGCCCGGGACTAGCTATGCGGAATGAGCAGTTCTTC
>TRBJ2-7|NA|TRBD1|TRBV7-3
CASSKTRDSSYEQYF
TGTGCCAGCAGCAAAACCCGGGACAGCTCCTACGAGCAGTACTTC
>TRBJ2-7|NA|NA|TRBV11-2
CASSLVQGGSYEQYF
TGTGCCAGCAGCTTAGTTCAGGGGGGTAGCTACGAGCAGTACTTC
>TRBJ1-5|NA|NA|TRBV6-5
CASSYSRGQPQHF
TGTGCCAGCAGTTACTCTCGAGGACAGCCCCAGCATTTT
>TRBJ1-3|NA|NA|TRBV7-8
CASSLAQTDSSGNTIYF
TGTGCCAGCAGCTTAGCTCAGACGGACAGCTCTGGAAACACCATATATTTT
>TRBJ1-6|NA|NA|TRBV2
CASQGINSPLHF
TGTGCCAGCCAAGGGATTAATTCACCCCTCCACTTT
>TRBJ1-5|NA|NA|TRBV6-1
CARGEGQPQHF
TGTGCCAGGGGTGAGGGCCAGCCCCAGCATTTT
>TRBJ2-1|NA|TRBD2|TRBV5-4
CASSSASGSRYEQFF
TGTGCCAGCAGCTCAGCTAGCGGGAGTAGGTATGAGCAGTTCTTC
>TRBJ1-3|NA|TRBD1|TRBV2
CASNRGFAGNTIYF
TGTGCCAGCAACAGGGGATTTGCTGGAAACACCATATATTTT
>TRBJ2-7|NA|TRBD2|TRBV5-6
CASSLGTSAAYEQYF
TGTGCCAGCAGCTTAGGGACTAGCGCGGCCTACGAGCAGTACTTC
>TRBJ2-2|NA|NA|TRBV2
CASSEATGTGELFF
TGTGCCAGCAGTGAAGCAACCGGAACCGGGGAGCTGTTTTTT
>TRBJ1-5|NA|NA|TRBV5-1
CASSLDGENQPQHF
TGCGCCAGCAGCCTAGACGGAGAAAATCAGCCCCAGCATTTT
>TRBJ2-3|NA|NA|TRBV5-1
CASSSPDSPSTDTQYF
TGCGCCAGCAGCAGCCCGGACTCCCCTAGCACAGATACGCAGTATTTT
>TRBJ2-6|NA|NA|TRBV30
CAWLRTGTSGANVLTF
TGTGCCTGGCTAAGGACGGGCACCTCTGGGGCCAACGTCCTGACTTTC
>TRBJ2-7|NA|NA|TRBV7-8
CASSLARGTPVRYF
TGTGCCAGCAGCTTAGCGCGTGGGACACCCGTGCGGTACTTC
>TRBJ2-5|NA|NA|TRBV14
CASSQGRWTQYF
TGTGCCAGCAGCCAAGGTCGTTGGACCCAGTACTTC
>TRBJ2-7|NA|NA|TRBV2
CASSEGQPYEQYF
TGTGCCAGCAGTGAAGGGCAGCCCTACGAGCAGTACTTC
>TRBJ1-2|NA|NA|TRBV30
CAWSEGHWYGYTF
TGTGCCTGGAGTGAGGGACATTGGTATGGCTACACCTTC
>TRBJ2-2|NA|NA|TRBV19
CASSPAELDAGELFF
TGTGCCAGTAGTCCAGCAGAACTAGATGCCGGGGAGCTGTTTTTT
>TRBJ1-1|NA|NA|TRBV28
CASTYPFERSEAFF
TGTGCCAGCACCTATCCCTTTGAGCGGTCTGAAGCTTTCTTT
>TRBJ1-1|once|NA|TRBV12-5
CASALGGGGLNTEAFF
TGTGCTAGTGCCTTGGGTGGGGGCGGGCTGAACACTGAAGCTTTCTTT
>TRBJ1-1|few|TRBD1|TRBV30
CAWSVQGITEAFF
TGTGCCTGGAGCGTACAGGGGATCACTGAAGCTTTCTTT
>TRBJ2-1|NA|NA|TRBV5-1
CASSLGSYNEQFF
TGCGCCAGCAGCTTGGGTAGCTACAATGAGCAGTTCTTC
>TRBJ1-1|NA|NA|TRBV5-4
CASSWGTGVAAFF
TGTGCCAGCAGCTGGGGGACCGGCGTTGCGGCTTTCTTT
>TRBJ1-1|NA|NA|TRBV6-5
CASSPGQSYEAFF
TGTGCCAGCAGTCCCGGACAGTCATATGAAGCTTTCTTT
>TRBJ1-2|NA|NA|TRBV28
CATLTSGYGYTF
TGTGCCACCCTGACATCCGGCTATGGCTACACCTTC
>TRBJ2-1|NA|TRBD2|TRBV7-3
CASSLGGTSGYNEQFF
TGTGCCAGCAGCTTAGGAGGGACTAGCGGGTACAATGAGCAGTTCTTC
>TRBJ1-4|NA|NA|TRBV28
CASLQGPTNEKLFF
TGTGCCAGCTTACAGGGTCCAACTAATGAAAAACTGTTTTTT
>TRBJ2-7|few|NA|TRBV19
CASSDRTYEQYF
TGTGCCAGTAGTGACAGGACCTACGAGCAGTACTTC
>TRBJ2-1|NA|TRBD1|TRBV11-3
CASSSRTGGGEQFF
TGTGCCAGCAGCTCCCGTACAGGGGGCGGTGAGCAGTTCTTC
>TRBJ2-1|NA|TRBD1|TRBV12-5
CASGLQGAHEQFF
TGTGCTAGTGGTTTACAGGGGGCCCATGAGCAGTTCTTC
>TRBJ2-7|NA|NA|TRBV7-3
CASSSLVEQYF
TGTGCCAGCAGCTCGCTCGTCGAGCAGTACTTC
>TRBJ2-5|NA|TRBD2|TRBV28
CASRLIAGREETQYF
TGTGCCAGCAGACTAATAGCGGGAAGGGAAGAGACCCAGTACTTC
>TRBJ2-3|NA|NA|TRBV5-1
CASRVASSTDTQYF
TGCGCCAGCAGAGTAGCCAGCAGCACAGATACGCAGTATTTT
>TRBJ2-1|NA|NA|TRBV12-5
CASGLVTTGLLDEQFF
TGTGCTAGTGGTTTGGTTACTACGGGACTCCTGGATGAGCAGTTCTTC
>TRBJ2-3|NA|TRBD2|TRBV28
CASSSGLAADTQYF
TGTGCCAGCAGTTCAGGACTAGCAGCAGATACGCAGTATTTT
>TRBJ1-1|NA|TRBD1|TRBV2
CASIRTGQNTEAFF
TGTGCCAGCATTCGGACAGGGCAGAACACTGAAGCTTTCTTT
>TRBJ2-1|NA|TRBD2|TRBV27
CASSFSPLSGLVINEQFF
TGTGCCAGCAGTTTTAGCCCGCTGTCGGGACTAGTGATCAATGAGCAGTTCTTC
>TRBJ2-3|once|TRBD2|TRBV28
CASSSEGLVVVDTQYF
TGTGCCAGCAGTTCGGAGGGACTAGTTGTAGTAGATACGCAGTATTTT
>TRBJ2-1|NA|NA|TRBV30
CAWSVLGTQFF
TGTGCCTGGAGTGTACTCGGTACGCAGTTCTTC
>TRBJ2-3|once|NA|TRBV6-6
CASSLPKDGARDTQYF
TGTGCCAGCAGTTTGCCCAAGGACGGGGCCAGAGATACGCAGTATTTT
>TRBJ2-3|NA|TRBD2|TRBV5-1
CASTYRTSGSVDTQYF
TGCGCCAGCACCTACAGGACTAGCGGGAGTGTAGATACGCAGTATTTT
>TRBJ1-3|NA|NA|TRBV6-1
CASSEGQVSGNTIYF
TGTGCCAGCAGTGAAGGACAGGTCTCTGGAAACACCATATATTTT
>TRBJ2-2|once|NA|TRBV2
CASSVGLQTGELFF
TGTGCCAGCAGTGTAGGACTCCAAACCGGGGAGCTGTTTTTT
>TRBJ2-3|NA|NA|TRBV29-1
CSVAGPTDTQYF
TGCAGCGTTGCAGGACCCACAGATACGCAGTATTTT
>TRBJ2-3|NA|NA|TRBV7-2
CASSPRADARLSDTDTQYF
TGTGCCAGCAGCCCCCGGGCGGACGCACGGCTTTCGGACACAGATACGCAGTATTTT
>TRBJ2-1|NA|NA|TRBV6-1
CASSERQHNEQFF
TGTGCCAGCAGTGAACGTCAGCACAATGAGCAGTTCTTC
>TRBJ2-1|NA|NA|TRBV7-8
CASSLGRKSEQFF
TGTGCCAGCAGCTTAGGGAGAAAGAGTGAGCAGTTCTTC